Presented here are 18 T cell receptor delta chains from one specimen sequenced in a study of γδ T cells in repeated Plasmodium falciparum infection. Flow sorting of PBMC yielded separate Vgamma9/Vdelta2+ and Vdelta2-negative gammadelta T cell populations for bulk repertoire analysis. TCRdb reprocessed the multiplex PCR reads using CATT. Of around 49,000 delta-chain clones listed, about 2% are singletons. Sequenced material: gamma-delta T cells from blood. All receptors derive from a pool of human donors (malaria-infected and uninfected, not separated).

This clone was detected ten times or more. TCRdb pairs this DNA with a much larger clone's protein that differs at residue 4, likely a read error; the protein shown was translated from the DNA. The chain employs TRDV3 and TRDJ1; 8 nucleotides align to TRDD2. This CDR3 contains 16 residues. CDR1 and CDR2 (germline): TVYSNPD, GDNSRS (reference sequence). Trimming took 2 bases from V and 0 from J; bases not matched to a gene: 11. In nucleotides, the CDR3 is TGTGCCTTTTGCTTCCTACTAGGACTGTACACCGATAAACTCATCTTT. Amino acids: CAFCFLLGLYTDKLIF. Supplemented by reference TRDV3 and TRDJ1, the full variable domain reads CDKVTQSSPDQTVASGSEVVLLCTYDTVYSNPDLFWYRIRPDYSFQFVFYGDNSRSEGADFTQGRFSVKHILTQKAFHLVISPVRTEDSATYYCAFCFLLGLYTDKLIFGKGTRVTVEP.

The table lists this clone with a few counts. TCRdb shows a much larger clone's protein in place of this DNA's translation, and the two differ at residue 13, likely through a read error; the protein shown is translated from the DNA. The chain links TRDV1 to TRDJ2, with 12 nucleotides matching TRDD3. The J gene, absent from TCRdb, was called here by matching the DNA to germline. CDR3 size: 23 residues. Trimming cost V 1 base and J 0 bases; bases outside gene matches: 18. Germline CDR1 TSWWSYY, CDR2 QGS. Written as DNA, the CDR3 is TGTGCTCTTGGGGAACCGGCGTACTGGGGGATACCTGCGTTGATAGCTTTGACAGCACAACTCTTCTTT. Protein product: CALGEPAYWGIPALIALTAQLFF.

Worth noting for this clone: One base separates it from a far larger clone, so it is likely a read error. Other DNA sequences in this sample translate to the same CDR3. The rearrangement uses TRDV3 and TRDJ1; 8 bases are a match to TRDD3. The J gene comes from matching the DNA to germline here; TCRdb lacks it. CDR3 length: 19 residues. Germline-derived CDR1 and CDR2 are TVYSNPD and GDNSRS (reference sequence). Written as DNA, the CDR3 is TGTGCCTTTACGTGTCCGAGTACGGGATACGACCTCGACACTGATAAACTCATCTTT. This gives the protein CAFTCPSTGYDLDTDKLIF. The whole variable domain, filled in from reference TRDV3 and TRDJ1, reads CDKVTQSSPDQTVASGSEVVLLCTYDTVYSNPDLFWYRIRPDYSFQFVFYGDNSRSEGADFTQGRFSVKHILTQKAFHLVISPVRTEDSATYYCAFTCPSTGYDLDTDKLIFGKGTRVTVEP.

Points on this clone: The amino acid sequence in TCRdb belongs to a much larger clone and departs from this DNA's translation at residue 11, likely a sequencing read error; the sequence shown is translated from the DNA. The V segment is TRDV2, and no J call was made; no DNA check was done on the table's D call, TRDD3. There are 15 residues in the CDR3. Looked up from germline, CDR1 is GEAIGNYY and CDR2 is EKD. As DNA, the CDR3 is TGTGCCTGTGACGCCGTGGGGGATATTGAAGGGGGCCTCATCTTT. The encoded protein is CACDAVGDIEGGLIF.

There are a few counts of this clone. A far larger clone is off by one base, so a read error is likely. This sample also contains other DNA sequences that code for the same CDR3. Here the CDR3 reads CALGRRGLRCGGKRTDKLIF. CDR3 bases: TGTGCTCTTGGGAGAAGGGGCTTACGGTGTGGGGGAAAACGCACCGATAAACTCATCTTT. This rearrangement joins TRDV1 to TRDJ1; 7 bases map to TRDD3. V shed 5 bases and J 1 base; nucleotides not matched to a gene: 22. The germline V gene encodes CDR1 TSWWSYY and CDR2 QGS. The CDR3 is made up of 20 amino acids.

This clone was observed many times. A read error likely explains this, since a far larger clone differs by one base. The same CDR3 is also encoded by other DNA sequences in this sample. CDR3 loop: CASTITPSPRRRLARPLIF. The CDR3 DNA follows: TGTGCTTCCACAATCACTCCTTCACCTCGACGACGTCTGGCCAGACCCCTGATCTTT. The chain has TRDV3 and TRDJ4; D perhaps matches TRDD2 (5 bases). Since TCRdb gives no J gene, matching the DNA to germline was used here to assign it. The CDR3 totals 19 residues. The germline CDR1 and CDR2 sequences are TVYSNPD and GDNSRS (reference sequence).

In its sample, this clone ranks as medium-sized (0.01 to 0.1%). The identical CDR3 is also encoded by other nucleotide sequences in the sample. V usage is TRDV3 and J usage is TRDJ1, with 7 bases identical to TRDD3. Germline V gene sequence: CDR1 TVYSNPD, CDR2 GDNSRS (reference sequence). This CDR3 is built from 21 residues. The V segment lost 0 bases and the J segment 0 bases; nucleotides outside the gene matches: 25. The CDR3 loop is CAFSFIETAYIFWGDTDKLIF. CDR3 in DNA: TGTGCCTTTAGCTTTATAGAGACGGCCTACATCTTCTGGGGGGACACCGATAAACTCATCTTT.

This clone was picked up a small number of times. The protein given by TCRdb reflects a much larger clone and differs at residue 17 from this DNA's translation, likely from a read error; the protein shown is the DNA's translation. V gene TRAV38-2/DV8 combines with J gene TRDJ1, with 10 bases matching TRDD3. No J gene was available from TCRdb, and it was assigned here by a germline match of the DNA. Per germline, CDR1 TSESDYY and CDR2 QEAYKQQN. CDR3 length equals 21 residues. Trimming cost V 0 bases and J 6 bases; bases outside gene matches: 23. CDR3 bases: TGTGCTTATAGGAGCGCGACCCCGCCTGGCCTGGGGGATAACTTCGCCAATAAACTCATCTTT. The encoded protein is CAYRSATPPGLGDNFANKLIF.

This clone appeared a few times. A far larger clone is a single base away, which makes a read error likely. This CDR3 is also generated by other DNA sequences in the sample. This chain links TRDV2 with TRDJ1, with 7 bases identical to TRDD3. No J gene is reported in TCRdb; it was inferred here by comparing the DNA with germline. With V trimmed by 3 bases and J by 2 bases, 17 bases remained unmatched. This CDR3 region has 18 residues. Germline V gives CDR1 GEAIGNYY, CDR2 EKD. The CDR3 protein is CACDLLGWGTPYTDKLIF. The CDR3 nucleotides read TGTGCCTGTGACTTATTAGGGTGGGGGACCCCGTATACCGATAAACTCATCTTT.

This clone was observed a handful of times. This DNA's translation differs at residue 3 from TCRdb's protein, which comes from a much larger clone; a read error is likely, and the protein shown is translated from the DNA. The chain recombines TRDV3 with TRDJ1; 7 positions agree with TRDD3. TCRdb is silent on the J gene; assignment here came from matching the DNA to germline. Germline loops: CDR1 TVYSNPD, CDR2 GDNSRS (reference sequence). The CDR3 extends over 14 amino acids. The ends lost 4 bases at V and 0 bases at J; junction bases unmatched: 8. DNA for the CDR3: TGTGCCTCTCCTGGGGGCAAGTACACCGATAAACTCATCTTT. Residues: CASPGGKYTDKLIF.

Comments on this clone: A far larger clone lies a single base away; this is likely a read error. The sample carries other DNA sequences with the same CDR3. The chain has TRDV2 and TRDJ1, with 8 bases matching TRDD3. The CDR3 has 17 amino acids. The V gene end was trimmed by 4 bases and the J gene end by 0 bases; junction bases not matched to a gene: 12. Per germline, CDR1 GEAIGNYY and CDR2 EKD. DNA for the CDR3: TGTGCCTGTGATGCGGTGGGGGATGGGGGCTACACCGATAAACTCATCTTT. This gives the protein CACDAVGDGGYTDKLIF.

This clone was detected a few times. TCRdb assigns this DNA the protein of a much larger clone, which departs from its translation at residue 9; this likely reflects a read error, and the protein shown comes from translating the DNA. CDR3 amino acids: CALGETAVWNDLIVLGDNHDKLIF. The CDR3 coding sequence is TGTGCTCTTGGGGAAACTGCGGTTTGGAATGACCTAATCGTACTGGGGGATAATCACGATAAACTCATCTTT. The genes are TRDV1 and TRDJ1; 11 nucleotides align to TRDD3. CDR3 size: 24 residues. Germline V gives CDR1 TSWWSYY, CDR2 QGS. V gave up 2 bases and J gave up 4 bases; unmatched junction bases: 30.

This clone was picked up a small number of times. A far larger clone lies a single base away; this is likely a read error. Other DNA variants within this sample encode the same CDR3. This chain joins TRDV1 and TRDJ1; TRDD3 matches at 8 bases. TCRdb is silent on the J gene; assignment here came from matching the DNA to germline. The CDR3 runs 21 residues. The V and J ends lost 6 bases and 0 bases, in that order; junction bases with no gene match: 24. Germline CDR1 reads TSWWSYY; CDR2 reads QGS. CDR3 sequence: CALGKVLLWWGIPFYTDKLIF. The CDR3 DNA is TGTGCTCTTGGAAAGGTTCTACTTTGGTGGGGGATCCCTTTCTACACCGATAAACTCATCTTT.

This clone was seen a few times. A single base is all that separates this from a far larger clone, so a read error is likely. In the same sample, other DNA sequences code for this CDR3. No J gene was assigned, while the V gene was called as TRDV1; the tabulated D call, TRDD3, remains unverified against the DNA. There are 15 residues in the CDR3. Germline loops: CDR1 TSWWSYY, CDR2 QGS. The chain's CDR3 is CALGTYETGGYRVIF. DNA for the CDR3: TGTGCTCTTGGGACTTATGAAACTGGGGGATATAGGGTCATCTTT.

Turning to this clone: Given a far larger clone just one base away, this is likely a sequencing read error. This sample also contains other DNA sequences that code for the same CDR3. This chain links TRDV1 with TRDJ1; 10 bases map to TRDD3. Assignment of the J gene here rests on matching the DNA to germline, because TCRdb gives none. This CDR3 is built from 17 residues. Germline CDR1 is TSWWSYY and CDR2 is QGS. In DNA, the CDR3 is TGTGCTCTCGGGGAACTACTCCCTGTACTGGGGGATTCTGAACTCATCTTT. Its protein product is CALGELLPVLGDSELIF.

Details on this clone: A much larger clone sits a single nucleotide away, making a read error possible. Within the sample, other DNA sequences also encode this same CDR3. The chain uses TRDV1 and TRDJ1, with TRDD3 matching 13 bases. TCRdb offers no J gene call, so here the DNA was matched to germline to obtain one. The CDR3 is 26 amino acids. CDR1 TSWWSYY and CDR2 QGS come from the germline V gene. J lost 0 bases, V lost 3 bases, and 31 bases had no gene match. CDR3 sequence (DNA): TGTGCTCTTGGGGAGCTTCGGTTCTTTCACGTAAAAACGTACTGGGGGATACGGACTTACACCGATAAACTCATCTTT. Protein product: CALGELRFFHVKTYWGIRTYTDKLIF.

This clone was seen a few times. This likely stems from a read error, as it lies one base from a far larger clone. Other nucleotide sequences in the sample specify the same CDR3. For the V gene the call is TRDV1; the J gene has no call; no DNA check was done on the table's D call, TRDD3. The CDR3 covers 20 residues. CDR1 TSWWSYY and CDR2 QGS come from the germline V gene. The DNA for the CDR3 is TGTGCTCTTGGGGACCTAAGTAGGGGGCGTTTATGGACTGGGGGATGTAGGCTAATCTTT. Protein sequence: CALGDLSRGRLWTGGCRLIF.

This clone has a handful of counts. A single base is all that separates this from a far larger clone, so a read error is likely. Other DNA sequences in the same sample also yield this CDR3. The chain is built from TRDV1 and TRDJ2; 7 bases align to TRDD3. The J gene is absent in TCRdb and was assigned here via DNA matching to germline. The CDR3 totals 20 residues. The germline gives CDR1 TSWWSYY, CDR2 QGS. In DNA, the CDR3 is TGTGCTCTTGGGGAACCCCTGTCGGCTGGGGGTTTCACTTTGACGGCACAACTCTTCTTT. Translation gives CALGEPLSAGGFTLTAQLFF.